A selection of T cell receptor beta chains follows, all from one sample in a study of PD-L1 blockade in urothelial cancer. TCRdb keeps only in-frame clones here, not all; method: immunoSEQ multiplex PCR. The table shows over 40,000 clones, with roughly 85% occurring only once. Material: PBMCs, obtained around atezolizumab (anti-PD-L1) treatment. The receptors come from a man between 65 and 85 years old with urothelial cancer. Each CDR3 is given with its conserved first and last residue. The D gene is left open where the match is weak. Size is omitted from some rows. Given values are once, few, many or a class for expanded clones.

. | TRBJ2-7 | TRBV19 | . | CASSPRTDTYEQYF | TGTGCCAGTAGTCCTCGGACAGATACCTACGAGCAGTACTTC
. | TRBJ1-1 | TRBV9 | . | CASSPWANTEAFF | TGTGCCAGCAGCCCTTGGGCGAACACTGAAGCTTTCTTT
few | TRBJ1-2 | TRBV18 | TRBD1 | CASSQRTGRDGYTF | TGTGCCAGCTCACAAAGGACAGGGAGGGATGGCTACACCTTC
. | TRBJ1-5 | TRBV6-1 | . | CASSPDSNQPQHF | TGTGCCAGCAGTCCAGATAGCAATCAGCCCCAGCATTTT
. | TRBJ1-1 | TRBV19 | TRBD1 | CASSIGPTRGTEAFF | TGTGCCAGTAGTATAGGGCCGACCAGGGGGACTGAAGCTTTCTTT
. | TRBJ2-1 | TRBV5-1 | . | CASSLALNNEQFF | TGCGCCAGCAGCTTAGCCTTAAACAATGAGCAGTTCTTC
. | TRBJ2-2 | TRBV28 | . | CASVQGRTGELFF | TGTGCCAGCGTCCAGGGAAGGACCGGGGAGCTGTTTTTT
. | TRBJ1-1 | TRBV18 | TRBD1 | CASSQGLTGTTEAFF | TGTGCCAGCTCCCAAGGTCTGACAGGGACCACTGAAGCTTTCTTT
. | TRBJ2-6 | TRBV27 | . | CASSLNGRVSGANVLTF | TGTGCCAGCAGTTTGAACGGCCGGGTCTCTGGGGCCAACGTCCTGACTTTC
. | TRBJ2-1 | TRBV7-9 | . | CASSLGDYNEQFF | TGTGCCAGCAGCTTAGGCGACTACAATGAGCAGTTCTTC
. | TRBJ2-7 | TRBV29-1 | TRBD1 | CSATDREVEQYF | TGCAGCGCGACGGACAGGGAGGTCGAGCAGTACTTC
. | TRBJ2-1 | TRBV4-2 | TRBD2 | CASSLNLAGGYNEQFF | TGTGCCAGCAGCCTCAATCTAGCGGGAGGCTACAATGAGCAGTTCTTC
. | TRBJ2-1 | TRBV2 | TRBD2 | CASSDREGIYNEQFF | TGTGCCAGCAGTGACAGGGAGGGTATATACAATGAGCAGTTCTTC
. | TRBJ2-7 | TRBV5-4 | TRBD2 | CASSGGLAGAYEQYF | TGTGCCAGCAGCGGGGGACTAGCGGGGGCTTACGAGCAGTACTTC
. | TRBJ2-1 | TRBV4-2 | TRBD2 | CASSPGTSRLNEQFF | TGTGCCAGCAGCCCCGGGACTAGCCGGCTAAATGAGCAGTTCTTC
. | TRBJ1-5 | TRBV5-1 | TRBD1 | CASSFSGQVNQPQHF | TGCGCCAGCAGCTTTTCTGGACAGGTCAATCAGCCCCAGCATTTT
few | TRBJ1-2 | TRBV19 | . | CASRKPGERNGYTF | TGTGCCAGTAGGAAGCCGGGAGAAAGGAATGGCTACACCTTC
. | TRBJ1-1 | TRBV30 | . | CAWSVAVNTEAFF | TGTGCCTGGAGTGTGGCAGTGAACACTGAAGCTTTCTTT